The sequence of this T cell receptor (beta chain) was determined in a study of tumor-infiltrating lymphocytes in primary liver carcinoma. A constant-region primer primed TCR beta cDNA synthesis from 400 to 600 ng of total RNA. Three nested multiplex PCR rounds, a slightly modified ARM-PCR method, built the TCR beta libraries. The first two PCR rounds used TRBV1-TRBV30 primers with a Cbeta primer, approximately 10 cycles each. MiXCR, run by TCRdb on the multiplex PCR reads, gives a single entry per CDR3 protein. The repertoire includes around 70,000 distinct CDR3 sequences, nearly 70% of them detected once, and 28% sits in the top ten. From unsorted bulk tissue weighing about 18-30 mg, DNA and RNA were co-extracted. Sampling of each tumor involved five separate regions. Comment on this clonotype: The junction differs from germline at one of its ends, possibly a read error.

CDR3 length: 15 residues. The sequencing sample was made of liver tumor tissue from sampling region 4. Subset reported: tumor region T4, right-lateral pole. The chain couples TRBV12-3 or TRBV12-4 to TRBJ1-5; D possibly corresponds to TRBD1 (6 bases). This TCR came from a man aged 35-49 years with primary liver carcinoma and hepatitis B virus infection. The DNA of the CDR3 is TGTGCCAACAGTGTACAGGGAATCGGCAATCAGCCCCAGCATTTT. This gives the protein CANSVQGIGNQPQHF.